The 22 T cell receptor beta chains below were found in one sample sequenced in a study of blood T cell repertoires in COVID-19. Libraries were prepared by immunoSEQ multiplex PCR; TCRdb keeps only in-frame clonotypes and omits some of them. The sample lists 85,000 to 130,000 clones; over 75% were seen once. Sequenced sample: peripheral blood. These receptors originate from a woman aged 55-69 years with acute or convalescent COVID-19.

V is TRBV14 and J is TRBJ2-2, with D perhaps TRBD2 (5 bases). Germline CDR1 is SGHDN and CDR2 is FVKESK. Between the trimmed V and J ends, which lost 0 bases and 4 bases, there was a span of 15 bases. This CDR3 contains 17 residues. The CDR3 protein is CASSQEITLATTGELFF. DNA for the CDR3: TGTGCCAGCAGCCAAGAGATAACCCTAGCAACCACCGGGGAGCTGTTTTTT.

Here the CDR3 DNA reads TGTGCCTCGCGGGAGAACACCGGAGAGCAGTACTTC. Its protein is CASRENTGEQYF. V usage is TRBV27 and J usage is TRBJ2-7; 7 bases fit TRBD2. J gave up 7 bases and V 11 bases, and 11 bases lay outside the gene matches. The CDR3 length is 12 residues. Germline values: CDR1 MNHEY, CDR2 SMNVEV (reference sequence).

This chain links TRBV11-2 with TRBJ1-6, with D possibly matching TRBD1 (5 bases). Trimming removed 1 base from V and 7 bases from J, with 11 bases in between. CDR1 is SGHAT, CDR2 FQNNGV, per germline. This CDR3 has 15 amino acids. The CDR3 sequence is CASSLGPDRNSPLHF. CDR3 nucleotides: TGTGCCAGCAGCTTAGGTCCTGACAGAAATTCACCCCTCCACTTT.

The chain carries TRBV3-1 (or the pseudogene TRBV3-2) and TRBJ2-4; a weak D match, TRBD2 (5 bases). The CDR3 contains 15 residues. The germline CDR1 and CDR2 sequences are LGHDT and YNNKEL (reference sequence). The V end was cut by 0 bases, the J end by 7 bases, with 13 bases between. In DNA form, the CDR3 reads TGTGCCAGCAGCCAAGAGGGTTTCGGGGAGAACATTCAGTACTTC. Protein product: CASSQEGFGENIQYF.

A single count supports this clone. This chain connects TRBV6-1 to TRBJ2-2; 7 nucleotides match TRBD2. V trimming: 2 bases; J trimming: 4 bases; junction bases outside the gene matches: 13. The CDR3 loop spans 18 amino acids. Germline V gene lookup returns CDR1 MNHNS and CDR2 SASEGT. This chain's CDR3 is CASSERMSSGVGTGELFF. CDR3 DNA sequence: TGTGCCAGCAGTGAAAGAATGTCTAGCGGCGTAGGCACCGGGGAGCTGTTTTTT.

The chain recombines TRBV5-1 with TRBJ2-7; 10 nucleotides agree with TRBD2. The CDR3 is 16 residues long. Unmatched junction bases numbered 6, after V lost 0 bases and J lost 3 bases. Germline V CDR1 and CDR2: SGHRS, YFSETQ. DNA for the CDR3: TGCGCCAGCAGCTTGGATCTACTAGCGGGATTCTACGAGCAGTACTTC. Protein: CASSLDLLAGFYEQYF. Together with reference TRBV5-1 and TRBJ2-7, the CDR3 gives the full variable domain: KAGVTQTPRYLIKTRGQQVTLSCSPISGHRSVSWYQQTPGQGLQFLFEYFSETQRNKGNFPGRFSGRQFSNSRSEMNVSTLELGDSALYLCASSLDLLAGFYEQYFGPGTRLTVT.

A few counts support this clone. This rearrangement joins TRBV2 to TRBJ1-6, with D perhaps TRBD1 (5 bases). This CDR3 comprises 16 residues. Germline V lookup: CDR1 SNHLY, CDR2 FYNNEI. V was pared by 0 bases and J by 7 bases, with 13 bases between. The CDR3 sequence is CASSEALGGLNSPLHF. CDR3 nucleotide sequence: TGTGCCAGCAGTGAAGCGCTGGGGGGGTTGAATTCACCCCTCCACTTT.

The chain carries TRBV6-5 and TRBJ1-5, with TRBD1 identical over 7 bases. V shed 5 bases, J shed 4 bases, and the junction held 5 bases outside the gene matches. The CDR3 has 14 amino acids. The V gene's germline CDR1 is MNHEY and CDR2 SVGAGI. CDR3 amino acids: CASSIQTGNQPQHF. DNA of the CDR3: TGTGCCAGCAGTATACAGACAGGGAATCAGCCCCAGCATTTT.

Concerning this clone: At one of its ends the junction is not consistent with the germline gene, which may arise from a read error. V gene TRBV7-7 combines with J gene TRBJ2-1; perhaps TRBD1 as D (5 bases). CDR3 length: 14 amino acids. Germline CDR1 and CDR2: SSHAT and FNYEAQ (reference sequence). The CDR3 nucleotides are TGTGCTAGCAGCTTAGGCAGGGCTGGCAATGAGCAGTTCTTC. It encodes CASSLGRAGNEQFF.

CDR3 nucleotides: TGCAGCGTTCTCGAATGGGGGGGTGTGACCCAGTACTTC. Translated: CSVLEWGGVTQYF. J is TRBJ2-5 and V is TRBV29-1, with 7 nucleotides matching TRBD2. Germline V gene sequence: CDR1 SQVTM, CDR2 ANQGSEA. Germline trimming cut 5 bases from V and 7 bases from J; bases unmatched to any gene: 10. The CDR3 covers 13 residues.

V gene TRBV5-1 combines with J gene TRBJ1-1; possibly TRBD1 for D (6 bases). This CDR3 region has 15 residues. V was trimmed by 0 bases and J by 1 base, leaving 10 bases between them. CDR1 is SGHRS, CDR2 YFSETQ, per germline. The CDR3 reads CASSLVYRANTEAFF. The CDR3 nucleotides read TGCGCCAGCAGCTTGGTATACAGGGCGAACACTGAAGCTTTCTTT.

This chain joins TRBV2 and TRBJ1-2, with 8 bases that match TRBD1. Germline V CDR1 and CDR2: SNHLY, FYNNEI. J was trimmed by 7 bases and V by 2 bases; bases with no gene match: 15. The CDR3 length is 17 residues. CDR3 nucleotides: TGTGCCAGCAGTGAAAGCCCAGGACAGGGCAAGAGGGGTGGCTACACCTTC. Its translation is CASSESPGQGKRGGYTF. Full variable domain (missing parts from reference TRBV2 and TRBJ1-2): EPEVTQTPSHQVTQMGQEVILRCVPISNHLYFYWYRQILGQKVEFLVSFYNNEISEKSEIFDDQFSVERPDGSNFTLKIRSTKLEDSAMYFCASSESPGQGKRGGYTFGSGTRLTVV.

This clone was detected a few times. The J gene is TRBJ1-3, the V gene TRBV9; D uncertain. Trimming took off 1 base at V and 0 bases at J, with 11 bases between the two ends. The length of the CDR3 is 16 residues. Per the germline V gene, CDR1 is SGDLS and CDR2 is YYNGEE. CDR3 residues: CASSVSSAHSGNTIYF. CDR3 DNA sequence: TGTGCCAGCAGCGTAAGCAGCGCCCACTCTGGAAACACCATATATTTT.

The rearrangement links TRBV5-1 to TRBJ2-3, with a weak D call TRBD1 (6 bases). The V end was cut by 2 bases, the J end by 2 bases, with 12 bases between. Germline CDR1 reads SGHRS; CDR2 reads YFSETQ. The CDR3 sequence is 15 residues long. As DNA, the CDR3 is TGCGCCAGCAGCTTAGAGACAGGAGACACAGATACGCAGTATTTT. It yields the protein CASSLETGDTDTQYF.

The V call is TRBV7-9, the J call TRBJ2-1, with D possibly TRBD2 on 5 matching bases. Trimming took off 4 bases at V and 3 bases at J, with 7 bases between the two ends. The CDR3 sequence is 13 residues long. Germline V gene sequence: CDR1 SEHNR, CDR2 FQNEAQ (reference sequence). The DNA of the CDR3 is TGTGCCAGCAGCTCAGGACTCTACAATGAGCAGTTCTTC. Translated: CASSSGLYNEQFF.

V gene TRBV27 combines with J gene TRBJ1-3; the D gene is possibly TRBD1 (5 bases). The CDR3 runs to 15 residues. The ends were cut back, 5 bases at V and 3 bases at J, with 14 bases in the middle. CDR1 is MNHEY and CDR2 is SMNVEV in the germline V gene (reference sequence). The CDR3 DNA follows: TGTGCCAGCAGTATTGGGACCGGGGGTGGAAACACCATATATTTT. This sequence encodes CASSIGTGGGNTIYF.

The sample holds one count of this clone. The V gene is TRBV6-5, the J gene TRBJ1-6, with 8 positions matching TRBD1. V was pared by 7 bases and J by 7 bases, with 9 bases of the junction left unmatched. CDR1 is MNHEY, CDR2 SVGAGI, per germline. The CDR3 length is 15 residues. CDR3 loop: CASTRDRIDNSPLHF. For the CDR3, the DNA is TGTGCCAGCACCAGGGACAGGATTGACAATTCACCCCTCCACTTT.

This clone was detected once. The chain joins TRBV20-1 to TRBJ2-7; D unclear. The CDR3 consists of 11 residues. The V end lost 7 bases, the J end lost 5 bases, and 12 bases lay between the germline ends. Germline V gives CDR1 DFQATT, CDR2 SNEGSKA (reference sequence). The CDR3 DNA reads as TGCAGTGTGGCTAGGCCCGACGAGCAGTACGTC. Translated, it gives CSVARPDEQYV.

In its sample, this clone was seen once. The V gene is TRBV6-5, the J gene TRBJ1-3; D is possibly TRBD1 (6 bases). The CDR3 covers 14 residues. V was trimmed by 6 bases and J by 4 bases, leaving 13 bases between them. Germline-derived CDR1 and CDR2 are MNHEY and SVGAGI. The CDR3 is CASSSTGIGNTIYF. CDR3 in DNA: TGTGCCAGCAGCTCTACAGGGATCGGAAACACCATATATTTT.

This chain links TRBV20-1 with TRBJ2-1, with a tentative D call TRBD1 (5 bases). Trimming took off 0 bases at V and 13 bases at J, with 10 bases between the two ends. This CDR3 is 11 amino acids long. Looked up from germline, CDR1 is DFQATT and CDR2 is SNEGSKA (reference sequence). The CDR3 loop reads CSARDGRGQFF. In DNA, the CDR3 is TGCAGTGCTAGAGATGGAAGGGGTCAGTTCTTC.

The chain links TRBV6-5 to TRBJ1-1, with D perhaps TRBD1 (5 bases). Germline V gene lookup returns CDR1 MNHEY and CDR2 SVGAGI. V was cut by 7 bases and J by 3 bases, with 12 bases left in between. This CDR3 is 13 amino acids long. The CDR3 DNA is TGTGCCAGCACCCTACAGGAGTACACTGAAGCTTTCTTT. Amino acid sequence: CASTLQEYTEAFF.

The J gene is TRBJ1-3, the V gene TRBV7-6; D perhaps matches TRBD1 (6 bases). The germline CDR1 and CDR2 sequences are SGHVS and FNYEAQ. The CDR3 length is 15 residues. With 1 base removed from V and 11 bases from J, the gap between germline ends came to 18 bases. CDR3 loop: CASSLEGTVGGPIYF. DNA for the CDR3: TGTGCCAGCAGCTTAGAGGGGACGGTCGGGGGGCCCATATATTTT.